Described below is a single T cell receptor (beta chain) sequence and its context. Authors' processing steps: Reference gene primers were amplified, and this amplification served to estimate nucleated cell counts. Measured with immunoSEQ multiplex PCR; TCRdb has only the in-frame clones, and not every one. For V, J and clone size, that table is used; D and trimming come from the DNA. The repertoire holds 200,000 to 300,000 clones, with around nine tenths as singletons. The data were obtained in a study of blood T cell repertoires in COVID-19. This CDR3 comprises 13 residues. V was cut by 8 bases and J by 4 bases, with 14 bases left in between. From germline, CDR1 is SGHTA and CDR2 FQGNSA.

The TCR was taken from a woman aged 55-70 years with COVID-19, enrolled during active disease. Sequenced sample: peripheral blood. The chain carries TRBV7-2 and TRBJ1-1; tentatively, D is TRBD1 (6 bases). Here the CDR3 DNA reads TGTGCCAGCGGGGGGGGGCGCGGCACTGAAGCTTTCTTT. Residues: CASGGGRGTEAFF.